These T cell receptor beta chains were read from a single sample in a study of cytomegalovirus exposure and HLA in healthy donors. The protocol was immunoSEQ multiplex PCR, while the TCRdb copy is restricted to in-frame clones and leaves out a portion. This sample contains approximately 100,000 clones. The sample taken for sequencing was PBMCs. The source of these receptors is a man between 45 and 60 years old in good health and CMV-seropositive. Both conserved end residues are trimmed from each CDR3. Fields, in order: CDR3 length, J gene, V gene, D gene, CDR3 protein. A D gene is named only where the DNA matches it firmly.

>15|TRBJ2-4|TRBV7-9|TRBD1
ASSLDRGRGAKNIQY
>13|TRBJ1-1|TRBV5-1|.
ASSLEARLYTEAF
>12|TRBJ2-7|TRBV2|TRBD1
ASRNRGTIYEQY
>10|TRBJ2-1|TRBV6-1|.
ASSTTRNEQF
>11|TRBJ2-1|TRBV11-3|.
ASSLPPRDEQF
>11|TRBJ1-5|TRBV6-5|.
ASCRGPNQPQH
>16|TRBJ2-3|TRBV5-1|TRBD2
ASSSLAGGPWSTDTQY
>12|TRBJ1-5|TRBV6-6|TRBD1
ASSYMTGAQPQH
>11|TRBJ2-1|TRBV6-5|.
ASREAFVDEQF
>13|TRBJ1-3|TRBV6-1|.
ASSRQETSGNTIY
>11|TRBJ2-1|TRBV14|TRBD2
ASGLDYYNEQF
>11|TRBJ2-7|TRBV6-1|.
ASSERRFYEQY
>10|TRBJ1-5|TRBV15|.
ATSRDGQPQH
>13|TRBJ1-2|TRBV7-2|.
ASRPAGYTDYGYT
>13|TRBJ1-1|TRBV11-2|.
ASSPLGGAYTEAF
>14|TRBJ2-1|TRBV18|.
ASSPGEAGYADEQF
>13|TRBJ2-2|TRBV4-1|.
ASSRGTLNTGELF
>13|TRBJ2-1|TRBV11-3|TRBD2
ASSFTGTSGTEQF
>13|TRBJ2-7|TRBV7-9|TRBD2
ASSPRTSGSGEQY
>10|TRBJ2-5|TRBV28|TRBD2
ASRLAQETQY
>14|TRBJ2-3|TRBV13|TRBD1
ASSLTGGARTDTQY
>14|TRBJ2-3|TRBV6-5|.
ASSYNAARHADTQY
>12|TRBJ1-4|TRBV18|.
ASSRQGREEKLF
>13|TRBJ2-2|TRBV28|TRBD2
ASQGTTLNTGELF
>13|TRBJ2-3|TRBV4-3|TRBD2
ASSHGAGGRDTQY
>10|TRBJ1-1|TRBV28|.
ASSLWRGEAF
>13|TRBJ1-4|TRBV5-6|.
ASSPYTEANEKLF
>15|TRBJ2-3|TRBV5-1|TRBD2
ASSLAPLAGGTDTQY
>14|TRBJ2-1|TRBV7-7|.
ASSLSAPGQGHEQF
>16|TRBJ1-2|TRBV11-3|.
ASSLEAGGSSSLYGYT
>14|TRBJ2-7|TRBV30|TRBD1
AWSGRIGGPSYEQY
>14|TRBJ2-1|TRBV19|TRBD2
ASSTQAGGPYNEQF
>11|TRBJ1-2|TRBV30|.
AWSQYGGSGYT
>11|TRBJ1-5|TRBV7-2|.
ASSFQGQQPQH
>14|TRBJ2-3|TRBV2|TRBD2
ASSDPTSVWTDTQY
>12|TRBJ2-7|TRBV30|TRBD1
AWDAGTGFDEQY
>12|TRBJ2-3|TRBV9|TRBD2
ASSVGPGLETQY
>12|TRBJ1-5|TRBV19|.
ASSISSGYQPQH
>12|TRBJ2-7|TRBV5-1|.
ASSLDLASYEQY
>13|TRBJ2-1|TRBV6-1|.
ASSAGPSSYNEQF
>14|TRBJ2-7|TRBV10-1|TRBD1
ASSESTGTGAGKQY
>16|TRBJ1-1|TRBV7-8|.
ASSLARTLHPRYTEAF
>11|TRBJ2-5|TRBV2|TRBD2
ASSELAEETQY